This T cell receptor beta chain derives from a study of long-term antiretroviral therapy in people with HIV. Runs used v3.0 of the immunoSEQ assay and were done at survey level. The repertoire was sequenced with immunoSEQ multiplex PCR; TCRdb's copy has only in-frame clones and lacks some. This table has 25,000 or so clones, 93% appearing once. The CDR3 length is 14 residues. Germline V gives CDR1 KGHSH, CDR2 LQKENI. V gave up 1 base and J gave up 0 bases, with 7 bases separating them. The sequence was obtained from a man in his forties or fifties with HIV. The sample consisted of unsorted PBMCs, taken 6.2 years after starting antiretroviral therapy. The V and J genes are TRBV18 and TRBJ2-7; perhaps TRBD1 as D (5 bases). CDR3 sequence (DNA): TGTGCCAGCTCACCACTCAGGGACTCCTACGAGCAGTACTTC. Its protein is CASSPLRDSYEQYF.